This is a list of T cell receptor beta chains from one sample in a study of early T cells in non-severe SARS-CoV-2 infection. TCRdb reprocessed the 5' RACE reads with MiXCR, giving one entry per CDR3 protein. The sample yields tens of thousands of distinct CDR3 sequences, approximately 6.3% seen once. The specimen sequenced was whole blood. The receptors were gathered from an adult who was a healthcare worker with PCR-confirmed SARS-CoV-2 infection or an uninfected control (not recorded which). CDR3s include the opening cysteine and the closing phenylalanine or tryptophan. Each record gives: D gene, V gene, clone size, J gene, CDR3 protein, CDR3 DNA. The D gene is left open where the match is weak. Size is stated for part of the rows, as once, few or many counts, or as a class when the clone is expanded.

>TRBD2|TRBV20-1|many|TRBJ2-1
CSASPASGNNEQFF
TGCAGTGCTAGTCCGGCTAGCGGGAACAATGAGCAGTTCTTC
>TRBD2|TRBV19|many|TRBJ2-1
CASRTLAGGGSYNEQFF
TGTGCCAGTAGGACACTAGCGGGAGGGGGTTCCTACAATGAGCAGTTCTTC
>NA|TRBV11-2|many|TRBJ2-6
CASSSLTGANVLTF
TGTGCCAGCAGCTCCCTGACTGGGGCCAACGTCCTGACTTTC
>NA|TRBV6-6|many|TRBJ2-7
CASRRVNEQYF
TGTGCCAGCAGGCGAGTTAACGAGCAGTACTTC
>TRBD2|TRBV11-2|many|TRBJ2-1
CASSPTVLAGGLNEQFF
TGTGCCAGCAGCCCCACGGTACTAGCGGGAGGACTCAATGAGCAGTTCTTC
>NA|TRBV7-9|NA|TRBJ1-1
CASAPGGAAAFF
TGTGCCAGCGCTCCGGGCGGGGCAGCAGCTTTCTTT
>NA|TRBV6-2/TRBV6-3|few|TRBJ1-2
CASNNPGYGYTF
TGTGCCAGCAACAATCCTGGGTATGGCTACACCTTC
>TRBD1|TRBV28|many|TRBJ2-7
CASSLGGQVFYEQYF
TGTGCCAGCAGTTTAGGGGGACAGGTCTTCTACGAGCAGTACTTC
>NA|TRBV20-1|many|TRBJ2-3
CSACPGWGGDRDTQYF
TGCAGTGCTTGCCCCGGTTGGGGCGGGGACCGGGATACGCAGTATTTT
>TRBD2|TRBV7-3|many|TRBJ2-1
CASSLTSGSDSEQFF
TGTGCCAGCAGCCTGACTAGCGGGAGCGATAGTGAGCAGTTCTTC
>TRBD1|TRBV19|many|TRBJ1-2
CASKTGNYGYTF
TGTGCCAGCAAGACAGGGAACTATGGCTACACCTTC
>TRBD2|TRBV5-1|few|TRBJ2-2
CASSIGLADTGELFF
TGCGCCAGCAGCATCGGACTAGCGGACACCGGGGAGCTGTTTTTT
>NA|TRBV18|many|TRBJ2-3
CASSPPSTDTQYF
TGTGCCAGCAGCCCACCCAGCACAGATACGCAGTATTTT
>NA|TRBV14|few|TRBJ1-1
CASSLVGGPHTEAFF
TGTGCCAGCAGCCTCGTAGGGGGACCTCACACTGAAGCTTTCTTT
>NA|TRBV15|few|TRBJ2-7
CATSRGGGTSLFYEQYF
TGTGCCACCAGCCGAGGAGGGGGGACATCACTATTCTACGAGCAGTACTTC
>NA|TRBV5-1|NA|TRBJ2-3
CASMSGSGTDTQYF
TGCGCCAGCATGAGCGGTTCCGGCACAGATACGCAGTATTTT
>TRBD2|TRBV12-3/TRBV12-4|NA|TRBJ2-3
CASSSSSGGAGDTQYF
TGTGCCAGCAGCTCCTCTAGCGGGGGGGCGGGAGATACGCAGTATTTT
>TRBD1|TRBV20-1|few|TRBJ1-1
CSALTGGVTEAFF
TGCAGTGCATTGACAGGGGGAGTCACTGAAGCTTTCTTT
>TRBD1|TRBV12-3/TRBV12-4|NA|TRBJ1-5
CASSAGDRGGNQPQHF
TGTGCCAGCAGCGCGGGGGACAGGGGTGGCAATCAGCCCCAGCATTTT
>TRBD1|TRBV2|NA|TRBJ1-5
CASRQGARQPQHF
TGTGCCAGCAGGCAGGGGGCCCGTCAGCCCCAGCATTTT
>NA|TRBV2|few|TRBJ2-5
CASSFYETQYF
TGTGCCAGCAGTTTCTATGAGACCCAGTACTTC
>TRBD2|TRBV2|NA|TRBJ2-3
CAAGGTSTALRYLGTQYF
TGTGCCGCGGGGGGGACTAGTACGGCTCTAAGGTATCTGGGTACGCAGTATTTT
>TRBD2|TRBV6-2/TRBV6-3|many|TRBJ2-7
CASIGAGGRYEQYF
TGTGCCAGCATTGGAGCGGGAGGAAGGTACGAGCAGTACTTC
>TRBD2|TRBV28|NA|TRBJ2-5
CASKTGGETQYF
TGTGCCAGCAAGACGGGGGGAGAGACCCAGTACTTC
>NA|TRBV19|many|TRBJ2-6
CASTKGPGANVLTF
TGTGCCAGTACCAAGGGACCTGGGGCCAACGTCCTGACTTTC
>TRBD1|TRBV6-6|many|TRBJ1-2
CASSDSGTGDYGYTF
TGTGCCAGCAGTGATTCCGGGACAGGGGACTATGGCTACACCTTC
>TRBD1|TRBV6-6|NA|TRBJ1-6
CAGSGQGASPLHF
TGTGCCGGTTCGGGACAGGGAGCTTCACCCCTCCACTTT
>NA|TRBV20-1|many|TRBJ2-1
CSAPKAGLNEQFF
TGCAGTGCTCCTAAGGCAGGGCTGAATGAGCAGTTCTTC
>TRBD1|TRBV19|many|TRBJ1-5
CASSMPDRASNQPQHF
TGTGCCAGTAGTATGCCCGACAGGGCTAGCAATCAGCCCCAGCATTTT
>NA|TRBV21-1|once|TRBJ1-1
CASSKDRNTEAFF
TGTGCCAGCAGCAAAGACCGCAACACTGAAGCTTTCTTT
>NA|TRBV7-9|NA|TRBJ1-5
CASSYDSNSNQPQHF
TGTGCCAGCAGCTATGACAGTAATAGCAATCAGCCCCAGCATTTT
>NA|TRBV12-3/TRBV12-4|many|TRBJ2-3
CASSSTGSDTQYF
TGTGCCAGCAGCAGTACAGGGTCAGATACGCAGTATTTT